The TCR beta chain under discussion was sequenced for a study of post-analysis software for immune sequencing data. The CDR3 loop spans 13 amino acids. Trimming took off 1 base at V and 8 bases at J, with 8 bases between the two ends. Germline-derived CDR1 and CDR2 are SGHTA and FQGNSA. The study, taken as a whole, reports: TRBV segments more frequent in patients than in controls numbered a few and included TRBV5-6, TRBV5-1 and TRBV20-1.

Each TCR beta cDNA library carried unique molecular identifiers. TCRdb independently ran MiXCR on the PCR reads; one entry per CDR3 protein. This table holds hundreds of thousands of distinct CDR3 sequences, around 40% found once. In the case of this clonotype: Its specificity is unknown.

This receptor was obtained from a girl aged 5-17 years with multiple sclerosis. Sequenced sample: blood. This rearrangement joins TRBV7-2 to TRBJ1-4; no clear D. In nucleotides, the CDR3 is TGTGCCAGCAGCTTAGGGGCGGGAGAAAAACTGTTTTTT. Translated: CASSLGAGEKLFF.